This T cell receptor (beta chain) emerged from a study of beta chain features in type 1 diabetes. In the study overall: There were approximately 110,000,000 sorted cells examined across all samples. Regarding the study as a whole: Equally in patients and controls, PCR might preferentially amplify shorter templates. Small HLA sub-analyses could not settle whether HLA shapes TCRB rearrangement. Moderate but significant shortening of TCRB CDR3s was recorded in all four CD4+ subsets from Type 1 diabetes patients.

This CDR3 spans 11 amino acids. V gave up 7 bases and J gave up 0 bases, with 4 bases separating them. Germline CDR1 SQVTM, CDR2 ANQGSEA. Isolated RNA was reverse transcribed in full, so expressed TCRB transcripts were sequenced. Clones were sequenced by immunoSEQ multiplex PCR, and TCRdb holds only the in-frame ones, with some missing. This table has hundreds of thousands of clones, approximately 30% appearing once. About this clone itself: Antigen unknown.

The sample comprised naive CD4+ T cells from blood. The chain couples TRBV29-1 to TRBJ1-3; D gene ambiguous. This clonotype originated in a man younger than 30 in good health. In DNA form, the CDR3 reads TGCAGCGCGGACTCTGGAAACACCATATATTTT. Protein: CSADSGNTIYF.